A single sample gave rise to the 18 T cell receptor beta chains below, sequenced in a study of shared clonotypes between healthy human individuals. CD45RO-negative, CCR7-selected cells formed the naive CD8 fraction, which excluded terminally differentiated effector memory CD45RA+ cells. Only in-frame clones appear in the TCRdb table, and some are missing; sequencing was by immunoSEQ multiplex PCR. The sample lists roughly 590,000 clones, around 95% occurring once. The source material was naive CD8+ T cells sorted from blood. The receptors here all came from a woman in her twenties or thirties in good health.

This clone appeared a few times. The chain is built from TRBV5-4 and TRBJ2-1, with no clear D. This CDR3 is built from 11 residues. The V end was cut by 4 bases, the J end by 5 bases, with 4 bases between. Germline CDR1 and CDR2: SGHNT and YYREEE (reference sequence). The CDR3 here is CASSHDNEQFF. DNA for the CDR3: TGTGCCAGCAGCCATGACAATGAGCAGTTCTTC.

The sample holds one count of this clone. J is TRBJ2-5 and V is TRBV28; 8 positions match TRBD1. The CDR3 has 15 amino acids. Germline V CDR1 and CDR2: MDHEN, SYDVKM. V gave up 4 bases and J gave up 5 bases; unmatched junction bases: 9. CDR3 sequence: CASSSGQGTMETQYF. CDR3 DNA sequence: TGTGCCAGCAGTTCAGGACAGGGAACGATGGAGACCCAGTACTTC.

The rearrangement uses TRBV11-2 and TRBJ1-4; the D is unclear. CDR3 size: 10 residues. V lost 9 bases and J lost 7, with 6 bases in between. CDR1 is SGHAT, CDR2 FQNNGV, per germline. DNA for the CDR3: TGTGCCAGTCGGGGTGAAAAACTGTTTTTT. Encoded protein: CASRGEKLFF.

The chain is built from TRBV10-3 and TRBJ2-4; D not resolved. The CDR3 consists of 19 residues. CDR1 and CDR2 (germline): ENHRY, SYGVKD. V lost 0 bases and J lost 0, with 18 bases in between. CDR3 bases: TGTGCCATCAGTGAGTCGGAGCCAGATGAGATCTTAGCCAAAAACATTCAGTACTTC. It encodes CAISESEPDEILAKNIQYF.

V is TRBV15 and J is TRBJ2-7, with TRBD1 matching over 8 bases. Germline CDR1 and CDR2: LNHNV and YYDKDF (reference sequence). J lost 6 bases, V lost 6 bases, and 10 bases had no gene match. There are 14 residues in the CDR3. CDR3 residues: CATSPDRVPGEQYF. For the CDR3, the DNA is TGTGCCACCAGTCCGGACAGGGTCCCCGGCGAGCAGTACTTC.

The chain links TRBV28 to TRBJ2-1; D is possibly TRBD2 (6 bases). CDR1 and CDR2 from the germline V gene are MDHEN and SYDVKM. This CDR3 region has 15 residues. Deletions cut 6 bases from V and 4 bases from J, with 16 bases between. The CDR3 here is CASRLIGGGYNEQFF. The DNA of the CDR3 is TGTGCCAGCAGATTGATCGGGGGTGGATACAATGAGCAGTTCTTC.

The J gene is TRBJ2-7, the V gene TRBV4-2, with TRBD2 matching over 12 bases. From germline, CDR1 is LGHNA and CDR2 YNFKEQ. Losses at the gene ends were 4 bases for V and 4 bases for J; bases not matched to a gene: 11. This CDR3 has 17 amino acids. The CDR3: CASSPHQTSGSKYEQYF. CDR3 DNA sequence: TGTGCCAGCAGCCCCCACCAGACTAGCGGGAGTAAGTACGAGCAGTACTTC.

This chain uses TRBV27 with TRBJ1-2, with D perhaps TRBD1 (5 bases). The germline CDR1 and CDR2 sequences are MNHEY and SMNVEV (reference sequence). Trimming took 3 bases from V and 5 from J, leaving 13 bases between them. The CDR3 extends over 14 amino acids. The CDR3 DNA reads as TGTGCCAGCAGTTTCCTCGGGACGAATTATGGCTACACCTTC. Its translation is CASSFLGTNYGYTF.

This sequence joins TRBV6-4 and TRBJ1-2; 7 positions match TRBD1. Unmatched junction bases numbered 8, after V lost 3 bases and J lost 4 bases. CDR1 and CDR2 from the germline V gene are MRHNA and SNTAGT. The CDR3 totals 15 residues. CDR3 amino acids: CASSEGPGGGYGYTF. CDR3 bases: TGTGCCAGCAGTGAAGGGCCAGGGGGAGGCTATGGCTACACCTTC.

The chain has TRBV5-1 and TRBJ2-1, with 9 bases fitting TRBD1. The CDR3 has 13 residues. Trimming took 3 bases from V and 8 from J; bases not matched to a gene: 3. In germline, CDR1 is SGHRS, CDR2 YFSETQ. The CDR3 sequence is CASSSQGADEQFF. In DNA form, the CDR3 reads TGCGCCAGCAGCTCACAGGGGGCGGATGAGCAGTTCTTC. The whole variable domain, filled in from reference TRBV5-1 and TRBJ2-1, reads KAGVTQTPRYLIKTRGQQVTLSCSPISGHRSVSWYQQTPGQGLQFLFEYFSETQRNKGNFPGRFSGRQFSNSRSEMNVSTLELGDSALYLCASSSQGADEQFFGPGTRLTVL.

CDR3 amino acids: CASSPPGIGYGYTF. In DNA, the CDR3 is TGTGCCAGCAGTCCCCCAGGGATAGGGTATGGCTACACCTTC. The chain carries TRBV28 and TRBJ1-2, with D perhaps matching TRBD1 (5 bases). The CDR3 covers 14 residues. Germline CDR1 is MDHEN and CDR2 is SYDVKM. With 5 bases removed from V and 5 bases from J, the gap between germline ends came to 15 bases.

This clone was observed a few times. This sample includes further DNA sequences coding for the same CDR3. The chain uses TRBV29-1 and TRBJ2-1; TRBD2 matches at 9 bases. Per the germline V gene, CDR1 is SQVTM and CDR2 is ANQGSEA. The CDR3 totals 14 residues. V shed 3 bases, J shed 9 bases, and the junction held 9 bases outside the gene matches. The CDR3 reads CSVEGGRASSEQFF. CDR3 in DNA: TGCAGCGTTGAGGGCGGGAGGGCCTCCAGTGAGCAGTTCTTC.

The chain joins TRBV13 to TRBJ2-2; D uncertain. The germline gives CDR1 PRHDT, CDR2 FYEKMQ (reference sequence). V was pared by 0 bases and J by 4 bases, with 6 bases between. This CDR3 is 14 amino acids long. The CDR3 region is CASSLGRITGELFF. CDR3 DNA sequence: TGTGCCAGCAGCTTAGGCAGAATCACCGGGGAGCTGTTTTTT.

This sequence joins TRBV29-1 and TRBJ1-1; maybe TRBD1 (5 bases). Deletions cut 6 bases from V and 4 bases from J, with 9 bases between. The CDR3 runs to 11 residues. CDR1 and CDR2 (germline): SQVTM, ANQGSEA. The CDR3 sequence is CSVRDFTEAFF. In DNA form, the CDR3 reads TGCAGCGTCAGGGATTTCACTGAAGCTTTCTTT.

This rearrangement joins TRBV7-9 to TRBJ2-7, with 11 positions matching TRBD2. With 4 bases clipped from V and 5 bases from J, the junction kept 1 base outside the gene matches. The CDR3 is 13 residues long. Germline V gene sequence: CDR1 SEHNR, CDR2 FQNEAQ (reference sequence). CDR3 DNA sequence: TGTGCCAGCAGCTGGGGACTAGCGGACGAGCAGTACTTC. Its protein is CASSWGLADEQYF. The full variable domain, its missing parts supplied by reference TRBV7-9 and TRBJ2-7, is DTGVSQNPRHKITKRGQNVTFRCDPISEHNRLYWYRQTLGQGPEFLTYFQNEAQLEKSRLLSDRFSAERPKGSFSTLEIQRTEQGDSAMYLCASSWGLADEQYFGPGTRLTVT.

The genes are TRBV19 and TRBJ2-5, with TRBD2 identical over 8 bases. The J call may be incorrect, as the DNA end agrees better with TRBJ2-7. CDR1 is LNHDA and CDR2 is SQIVND in the germline V gene (reference sequence). The CDR3 covers 11 residues. The CDR3 reads CAAGGPYEQYF. Written as DNA, the CDR3 is TGTGCCGCGGGGGGTCCGTACGAGCAGTACTTC.

V gene TRBV7-8 combines with J gene TRBJ2-7; 7 bases map to TRBD1. Germline V gives CDR1 SGHVS, CDR2 FQNEAQ. The CDR3 totals 14 residues. The ends lost 1 base at V and 1 base at J; junction bases unmatched: 1. CDR3 in DNA: TGTGCCAGCAGCTTAGAGGGACAGTCCTACGAGCAGTACTTC. It codes for CASSLEGQSYEQYF. The full variable domain, with the rest looked up from reference TRBV7-8 and TRBJ2-7, is GAGVSQSPRYKVAKRGQDVALRCDPISGHVSLFWYQQALGQGPEFLTYFQNEAQLDKSGLPSDRFFAERPEGSVSTLKIQRTQQEDSAVYLCASSLEGQSYEQYFGPGTRLTVT.

The J gene is TRBJ1-1, the V gene TRBV6-1; D might be TRBD1 (5 bases). V lost 5 bases and J lost 1, with 8 bases in between. This CDR3 region has 13 residues. Germline lookup yields CDR1 MNHNS and CDR2 SASEGT. Written as DNA, the CDR3 is TGTGCCAGCAGTTATACAGGGAACACTGAAGCTTTCTTT. Its protein product is CASSYTGNTEAFF.